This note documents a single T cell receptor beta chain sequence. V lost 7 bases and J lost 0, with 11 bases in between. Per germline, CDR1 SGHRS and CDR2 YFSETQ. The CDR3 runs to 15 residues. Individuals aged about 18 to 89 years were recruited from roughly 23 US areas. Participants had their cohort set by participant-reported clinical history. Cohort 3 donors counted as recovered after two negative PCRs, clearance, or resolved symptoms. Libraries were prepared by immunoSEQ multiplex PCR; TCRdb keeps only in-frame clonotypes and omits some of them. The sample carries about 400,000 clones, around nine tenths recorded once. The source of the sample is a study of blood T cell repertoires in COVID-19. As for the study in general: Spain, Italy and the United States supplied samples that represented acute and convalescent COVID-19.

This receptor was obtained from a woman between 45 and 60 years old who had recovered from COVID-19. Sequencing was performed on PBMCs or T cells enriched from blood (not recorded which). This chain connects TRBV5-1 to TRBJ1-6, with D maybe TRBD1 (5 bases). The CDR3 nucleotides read TGCGCCAGCTCGACAGCGAGCTCCTATAATTCACCCCTCCACTTT. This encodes CASSTASSYNSPLHF. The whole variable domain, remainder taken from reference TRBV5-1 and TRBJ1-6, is KAGVTQTPRYLIKTRGQQVTLSCSPISGHRSVSWYQQTPGQGLQFLFEYFSETQRNKGNFPGRFSGRQFSNSRSEMNVSTLELGDSALYLCASSTASSYNSPLHFGNGTRLTVT.